This T cell receptor beta chain was obtained from a study of cytomegalovirus exposure and HLA in healthy donors. Study-level points and caveats: Rare sequences made up most TCRs, while some public TCRs were found in many donors. Roughly uniform sequencing depth across donors was assumed, possibly incorrectly. An analysis done earlier found most TCR beta V segments productive about 87% or about 30% of the time. When a later analysis was performed, an Asian-associated ancestry cluster reportedly had fewer N-insertions than the roughly 630-donor mean.

The ends lost 3 bases at V and 5 bases at J; junction bases unmatched: 5. CDR1 is SQVTM, CDR2 ANQGSEA, per germline. The CDR3 totals 13 residues. Primers for the PCR totalled 60 Vbeta and 13 Jbeta. Using immunoSEQ multiplex PCR, the repertoire was profiled, and TCRdb retains in-frame clones only, with some absent. The profile shows roughly 180,000 clones, roughly 70% of them singletons. For this clone: Its antigen is undetermined.

This chain links TRBV29-1 with TRBJ2-3; 7 nucleotides match TRBD2. What was sequenced was PBMCs. This TCR was sampled from a male donor in good health and CMV-seronegative. CDR3 amino acids: CSVERESGDTQYF. CDR3 sequence (DNA): TGCAGCGTTGAGCGGGAGAGTGGAGATACGCAGTATTTT.